Listed below are T cell receptor beta chains from one sample, sequenced in a study of blood T cell repertoires in COVID-19. Only in-frame clones appear in the TCRdb table, and some are missing; sequencing was by immunoSEQ multiplex PCR. The repertoire has 150,000 to 200,000 clones, 86% of them found once; the top ten carry roughly 3.5%. Source material: peripheral blood. The source of these receptors is a man in his 70s with acute or convalescent COVID-19. Both conserved end residues are part of each CDR3. The D gene is left open where the match is weak. Size is omitted from some rows. Given values are once, few, many or a class for expanded clones.

CASSYSEGSVPLHF,TGTGCCAGCAGTTACTCGGAGGGTTCAGTACCCCTCCACTTT,TRBJ1-6,.,.,14,TRBV6-2/TRBV6-3
CASSLDPGQGETQYF,TGCGCCAGCAGCTTGGACCCGGGACAGGGAGAGACCCAGTACTTC,TRBJ2-5,TRBD1,.,15,TRBV5-1
CSASRQINQPQHF,TGCAGTGCTAGTCGACAGATCAATCAGCCCCAGCATTTT,TRBJ1-5,.,.,13,TRBV20-1
CASSPRGTGELFF,TGTGCCAGCAGCCCAAGAGGCACCGGGGAGCTGTTTTTT,TRBJ2-2,.,.,13,TRBV7-3
CASSKGQGAREQYF,TGTGCCAGCAGTAAAGGACAGGGGGCCAGGGAGCAGTACTTC,TRBJ2-7,TRBD1,.,14,TRBV27
CASSLSVADYNEQFF,TGTGCCAGCAGCCTTAGCGTGGCCGATTACAATGAGCAGTTCTTC,TRBJ2-1,.,.,15,TRBV7-2
CASSPQRENTEAFF,TGTGCCAGCTCACCACAGAGGGAGAACACTGAAGCTTTCTTT,TRBJ1-1,.,.,14,TRBV18
CASSLDGRGYNEQFF,TGTGCCAGCAGCTTAGATGGCAGAGGATACAATGAGCAGTTCTTC,TRBJ2-1,.,.,15,TRBV11-3
CASSPGNRGREQYF,TGTGCCAGCTCACCGGGGAACAGGGGGCGCGAGCAGTACTTC,TRBJ2-7,TRBD1,.,14,TRBV18
CASSPLAGGPGTDTQYF,TGTGCCAGCAGTCCATTAGCGGGAGGGCCGGGGACAGATACGCAGTATTTT,TRBJ2-3,TRBD2,.,17,TRBV6-6
CASGMTGGEETQYF,TGCGCCAGCGGAATGACAGGGGGCGAAGAGACCCAGTACTTC,TRBJ2-5,TRBD1,.,14,TRBV10-2
CASSLLHRDTDTQYF,TGTGCCAGCAGTTTACTCCACAGGGACACAGATACGCAGTATTTT,TRBJ2-3,.,.,15,TRBV27
CASSESRTENTEAFF,TGTGCCAGCAGTGAATCTCGGACAGAGAACACTGAAGCTTTCTTT,TRBJ1-1,.,.,15,TRBV2
CASSLVAGIDTQYF,TGCGCCAGCAGCTTGGTAGCGGGAATAGATACGCAGTATTTT,TRBJ2-3,TRBD2,.,14,TRBV5-1
CASSLSGRASPLHF,TGCGCCAGCAGCCTCTCAGGGAGGGCTTCACCCCTCCACTTT,TRBJ1-6,.,.,14,TRBV4-3
CASSLVSGNTIYF,TGTGCCAGCAGCTTAGTCTCCGGAAACACCATATATTTT,TRBJ1-3,.,.,13,TRBV7-2
CASSPDSNQETQYF,TGCGCCAGCAGCCCAGACAGTAACCAAGAGACCCAGTACTTC,TRBJ2-5,.,.,14,TRBV5-1
CASSKGTGTDTQYF,TGTGCCAGCAGCAAAGGTACAGGGACGGATACGCAGTATTTT,TRBJ2-3,.,.,14,TRBV21-1
CATSGTSGLEDTQYF,TGTGCCACCAGTGGTACGAGCGGACTGGAGGATACGCAGTATTTT,TRBJ2-3,.,.,15,TRBV24-1
CASSGPGVGNEQFF,TGTGCCAGCAGTGGTCCAGGGGTAGGAAATGAGCAGTTCTTC,TRBJ2-1,.,.,14,TRBV2
CASSVTLAGGNTGELFF,TGTGCCAGCAGCGTAACGCTAGCGGGGGGGAACACCGGGGAGCTGTTTTTT,TRBJ2-2,TRBD2,.,17,TRBV9
CASSRNTGEDSPLHF,TGTGCCAGCAGCCGGAACACAGGGGAGGATTCACCCCTCCACTTT,TRBJ1-6,TRBD1,.,15,TRBV5-4
CASSVAPGSGTQYF,TGTGCCAGCAGCGTAGCTCCAGGCAGTGGGACGCAGTATTTT,TRBJ2-3,.,.,14,TRBV9
CASSRDRSQPQHF,TGTGCCAGCAGCCGGGACAGGTCGCAGCCCCAGCATTTT,TRBJ1-5,TRBD1,.,13,TRBV5-6
CASSFTQGSSPLHF,TGCGCCAGCAGCTTTACACAGGGCTCCTCACCCCTCCACTTT,TRBJ1-6,.,.,14,TRBV5-1
CASSLGGTFSYEQYF,TGTGCCAGCAGTTTAGGCGGGACTTTCTCCTACGAGCAGTACTTC,TRBJ2-7,.,.,15,TRBV27
CSGLGLGGTEAFF,TGCAGCGGCCTGGGCCTAGGGGGCACTGAAGCTTTCTTT,TRBJ1-1,.,.,13,TRBV29-1
CASSANRGNYGYTF,TGTGCCAGCAGTGCCAACAGGGGTAACTATGGCTACACCTTC,TRBJ1-2,TRBD1,.,14,TRBV2
CASSFRTVQETQYF,TGTGCCAGCAGTTTTCGGACAGTCCAAGAGACCCAGTACTTC,TRBJ2-5,.,.,14,TRBV28
CASSLEQGDEQFF,TGTGCCAGCAGCCTAGAACAGGGTGATGAGCAGTTCTTC,TRBJ2-1,.,few,13,TRBV7-9
CASRRTGGPGELFF,TGTGCCAGCAGAAGGACAGGGGGCCCCGGGGAGCTGTTTTTT,TRBJ2-2,TRBD1,.,14,TRBV2
CASNQRLEVYEQYF,TGTGCCAGCAATCAGCGGCTAGAGGTCTACGAGCAGTACTTC,TRBJ2-7,.,.,14,TRBV2
CASSQSGTYEQYF,TGCGCCAGCAGCCAAAGCGGTACCTACGAGCAGTACTTC,TRBJ2-7,.,.,13,TRBV4-3
CASSQRVSRNQPQHF,TGTGCCAGCAGCCAGCGAGTTTCGCGCAATCAGCCCCAGCATTTT,TRBJ1-5,.,.,15,TRBV3-1/TRBV3-2
CASSRTPGQGADTQYF,TGTGCCAGCAGTCGAACCCCGGGACAGGGGGCAGATACGCAGTATTTT,TRBJ2-3,TRBD1,.,16,TRBV6-2/TRBV6-3
CASSLGLGNEQFF,TGCGCCAGCAGCTTGGGACTAGGAAATGAGCAGTTCTTC,TRBJ2-1,.,.,13,TRBV5-1
CASSLGGRTDTQYF,TGTGCCAGCAGCTTAGGAGGGAGGACAGATACGCAGTATTTT,TRBJ2-3,.,once,14,TRBV11-2
CASTKPTGRQPQHF,TGTGCCAGCACCAAACCGACAGGGCGACAGCCCCAGCATTTT,TRBJ1-5,TRBD1,.,14,TRBV28
CASSLLAQAYEQYF,TGTGCCAGCAGCCTTCTAGCGCAGGCCTACGAGCAGTACTTC,TRBJ2-7,.,.,14,TRBV7-2
CAMRAGDGTGELFF,TGTGCCATGAGAGCGGGAGACGGCACCGGGGAGCTGTTTTTT,TRBJ2-2,TRBD2,few,14,TRBV10-3
CATQTTGETQYF,TGTGCCACCCAGACAACAGGAGAGACCCAGTACTTC,TRBJ2-5,.,.,12,TRBV2
CASSLDRDTEAFF,TGTGCCAGCAGCCTCGACCGGGACACTGAAGCTTTCTTT,TRBJ1-1,.,once,13,TRBV9
CASSGTGTYTEAFF,TGTGCCAGCAGTGGGACCGGGACTTACACTGAAGCTTTCTTT,TRBJ1-1,.,.,14,TRBV28
CASSPLGTGGSRNTGELFF,TGTGCCAGCTCACCTCTAGGGACAGGAGGATCTAGGAACACCGGGGAGCTGTTTTTT,TRBJ2-2,TRBD1,.,19,TRBV18
CASSFPGQGGIQYF,TGTGCCAGCAGTTTCCCCGGACAGGGGGGCATTCAGTACTTC,TRBJ2-4,TRBD1,.,14,TRBV28
CSVVGQGRGEAFF,TGCAGCGTTGTAGGGCAGGGAAGGGGTGAAGCTTTCTTT,TRBJ1-1,.,.,13,TRBV29-1
CASSPSGGNTIYF,TGTGCCAGCAGCCCGTCAGGAGGAAACACCATATATTTT,TRBJ1-3,.,.,13,TRBV9
CASSPRDRGTDTQYF,TGTGCCAGCAGCCCTCGGGACAGAGGCACAGATACGCAGTATTTT,TRBJ2-3,TRBD1,.,15,TRBV5-4
CAWSVQAGNTEAFF,TGTGCCTGGAGTGTACAGGCAGGGAACACTGAAGCTTTCTTT,TRBJ1-1,.,.,14,TRBV30
CASSLDYSSGNTIYF,TGTGCCAGCAGCTTAGATTACAGCTCTGGAAACACCATATATTTT,TRBJ1-3,.,once,15,TRBV7-6